This is a list of T cell receptor beta chains from one sample in a study of shared clonotypes between healthy human individuals. Sequencing was performed with immunoSEQ multiplex PCR; in TCRdb, only in-frame clones are kept and a portion is missing. The sample holds 2 million to 2.5 million clones, 95% seen once. Material for sequencing was naive CD4+ T cells sorted from blood. The receptors shown here come from a man aged 18 to 30 in good health. Each CDR3 is given with its conserved first and last residue. Fields, in order: V gene, J gene, clone size, D gene, CDR3 protein, CDR3 DNA. D genes are given only for firm matches. Rows give clone size only sometimes, using once, few, many, or a class for an expanded clone.

>TRBV19|TRBJ1-2|NA|NA
CASSIVGVPGGYTF
TGTGCCAGTAGTATAGTCGGTGTACCAGGAGGCTACACCTTC
>TRBV7-9|TRBJ2-7|NA|TRBD1
CASSETGDFTYEQYF
TGTGCCAGCAGCGAAACAGGGGATTTTACCTACGAGCAGTACTTC
>TRBV6-6|TRBJ2-7|NA|TRBD2
CASSSPLAGEIHEQYF
TGTGCCAGCAGTTCCCCTTTAGCGGGGGAGATCCACGAGCAGTACTTC
>TRBV25-1|TRBJ2-2|NA|NA
CASTDLGTVNTGELFF
TGTGCCAGCACCGACTTGGGGACTGTTAACACCGGGGAGCTGTTTTTT
>TRBV27|TRBJ1-6|NA|NA
CASSLSQRYNSPLHF
TGTGCCAGCAGTTTATCACAGAGATATAATTCACCCCTCCACTTT
>TRBV6-6|TRBJ2-7|NA|NA
CAIAPRNSYEQYF
TGTGCCATTGCCCCTAGGAACAGCTACGAGCAGTACTTC
>TRBV11-3|TRBJ2-7|NA|NA
CASSLEPGGLNEQYF
TGTGCCAGCAGCTTAGAGCCCGGTGGTCTCAACGAGCAGTACTTC
>TRBV10-2|TRBJ2-7|NA|TRBD1
CASSEGTGGVYEQYF
TGCGCCAGCAGTGAGGGGACAGGGGGGGTCTACGAGCAGTACTTC
>TRBV29-1|TRBJ2-7|NA|NA
CSVERDDEQYF
TGCAGCGTTGAGCGGGACGACGAGCAGTACTTC
>TRBV7-3|TRBJ1-6|NA|NA
CASSSGVGVGSPLHF
TGTGCCAGCAGCTCGGGAGTCGGGGTGGGTTCACCCCTCCACTTT
>TRBV7-2|TRBJ2-7|once|NA
CASSLGQGSSYEQYF
TGTGCCAGCAGCTTAGGGCAGGGAAGCTCCTACGAGCAGTACTTC
>TRBV7-9|TRBJ2-1|NA|NA
CASSLPGRGYEQFF
TGTGCCAGCAGCCTCCCCGGGCGGGGCTATGAGCAGTTCTTC
>TRBV28|TRBJ2-7|NA|TRBD1
CASSSPYRGRLYEQYF
TGTGCCAGCAGTTCCCCTTATAGGGGGCGTCTCTACGAGCAGTACTTC
>TRBV4-1|TRBJ1-6|NA|NA
CASSPEGQGRGPLHF
TGCGCCAGCAGCCCTGAAGGCCAGGGCAGGGGACCCCTCCACTTT
>TRBV6-5|TRBJ1-1|NA|TRBD1
CASSRGQVNTEAFF
TGTGCCAGCAGTCGGGGACAGGTAAACACTGAAGCTTTCTTT
>TRBV10-3|TRBJ2-7|NA|NA
CAISHSYEQYF
TGTGCCATCAGCCACTCTTACGAGCAGTACTTC
>TRBV28|TRBJ2-3|NA|NA
CASRISHRDLTYTDTQYF
TGTGCCAGCCGAATATCACACAGGGACCTAACTTACACAGATACGCAGTATTTT
>TRBV7-9|TRBJ2-7|NA|NA
CASSPGTRSYEQYF
TGTGCCAGCAGCCCCGGGACTCGTTCCTACGAGCAGTACTTC
>TRBV14|TRBJ1-2|NA|NA
CASSQAGREFYGYTF
TGTGCCAGCAGCCAAGCGGGACGCGAATTCTATGGCTACACCTTC
>TRBV18|TRBJ2-5|NA|NA
CASSQNRGGKETQYF
TGTGCCAGCTCACAAAATCGAGGAGGGAAAGAGACCCAGTACTTC
>TRBV27|TRBJ2-1|NA|NA
CASSRDGRNNEQFF
TGTGCCAGCAGCCGGGACGGACGAAACAATGAGCAGTTCTTC
>TRBV6-1|TRBJ2-3|once|TRBD2
CATNSGLAGEDTQYF
TGTGCCACCAACTCCGGACTAGCGGGGGAAGATACGCAGTATTTT
>TRBV7-2|TRBJ2-1|NA|TRBD2
CASSSGLAGYEQFF
TGTGCCAGCAGCTCCGGACTAGCGGGGTATGAGCAGTTCTTC
>TRBV6-5|TRBJ2-2|NA|TRBD2
CASSYSTSGAAGELFF
TGTGCCAGCAGTTACTCGACTAGCGGGGCTGCCGGGGAGCTGTTTTTT
>TRBV28|TRBJ1-1|NA|NA
CASREGGTEAFF
TGTGCCAGCAGAGAGGGGGGGACTGAAGCTTTCTTT
>TRBV30|TRBJ1-5|NA|NA
CAWASGISNQPQHF
TGTGCCTGGGCATCCGGAATTAGCAATCAGCCCCAGCATTTT
>TRBV10-3|TRBJ1-2|NA|NA
CAISESGTPNYGYTF
TGTGCCATCAGTGAGTCGGGGACACCTAACTATGGCTACACCTTC
>TRBV4-1|TRBJ2-2|once|TRBD1
CASSLEGQGAVRTGELFF
TGCGCCAGCAGCTTAGAGGGACAGGGGGCGGTACGGACCGGGGAGCTGTTTTTT
>TRBV6-6|TRBJ2-6|NA|TRBD1
CASSDRPSGANVLTF
TGTGCCAGCTCGGACAGGCCCTCTGGGGCCAACGTCCTGACTTTC
>TRBV7-8|TRBJ2-1|NA|NA
CASSLEGLVWNEQFF
TGTGCCAGCAGCTTAGAGGGGCTAGTCTGGAATGAGCAGTTCTTC
>TRBV9|TRBJ2-5|NA|TRBD2
CASNRDGRAGETQYF
TGTGCCAGCAATAGGGACGGGAGGGCCGGAGAGACCCAGTACTTC
>TRBV29-1|TRBJ2-5|NA|TRBD2
CSVEGGRAGETQYF
TGCAGCGTTGAAGGCGGGAGGGCCGGAGAGACCCAGTACTTC
>TRBV7-2|TRBJ1-2|NA|NA
CASRFEVGPRDYGYTF
TGTGCCAGCAGGTTCGAGGTGGGGCCCCGCGACTATGGCTACACCTTC
>TRBV28|TRBJ2-7|NA|NA
CASTTPWRGGQYF
TGTGCCAGCACTACCCCGTGGCGTGGCGGGCAGTACTTC
>TRBV30|TRBJ1-5|NA|NA
CAVSGVAENQPQHF
TGTGCTGTCAGCGGGGTGGCGGAGAATCAGCCCCAGCATTTT
>TRBV27|TRBJ2-1|NA|TRBD1
CASSRQGAQFF
TGTGCCAGCAGCCGACAGGGGGCCCAGTTCTTC
>TRBV7-9|TRBJ1-4|few|NA
CASSPGDGFEKLFF
TGTGCCAGCAGCCCGGGAGATGGATTTGAAAAACTGTTTTTT
>TRBV5-3|TRBJ2-1|once|TRBD2
CARSLSSGPATNEQFF
TGTGCCAGAAGCTTATCTAGCGGGCCCGCGACGAATGAGCAGTTCTTC
>TRBV5-1|TRBJ2-2|once|NA
CASSHLGANTGELFF
TGCGCCAGCAGCCACCTAGGGGCTAACACCGGGGAGCTGTTTTTT
>TRBV18|TRBJ2-7|NA|NA
CASSPPTGSSYEQYF
TGTGCCAGCTCACCTCCGACTGGGAGCTCCTACGAGCAGTACTTC
>TRBV6-4|TRBJ2-2|NA|NA
CASSLGGNTGELFF
TGTGCCAGCTCCCTTGGGGGAAACACCGGGGAGCTGTTTTTT
>TRBV30|TRBJ1-1|NA|NA
CAWSVPRGQTEAFF
TGTGCCTGGAGTGTACCGCGGGGGCAAACTGAAGCTTTCTTT
>TRBV27|TRBJ2-3|NA|NA
CASRGDRFTDTQYF
TGTGCCAGCAGGGGAGACCGCTTTACAGATACGCAGTATTTT
>TRBV11-2|TRBJ2-5|NA|TRBD2
CASSLDWASGETQYF
TGTGCCAGCAGCTTAGACTGGGCTAGCGGGGAGACCCAGTACTTC
>TRBV28|TRBJ1-3|once|TRBD1
CASATGDRGNGNTIYF
TGTGCCAGCGCCACAGGGGACAGGGGAAATGGGAACACCATATATTTT
>TRBV19|TRBJ2-1|NA|TRBD2
CASSTRTSGRERLFF
TGTGCCAGTAGTACCAGGACTAGCGGGAGGGAGAGGCTGTTCTTC
>TRBV2|TRBJ2-3|NA|NA
CASSAGPARYTQYF
TGTGCCAGCAGTGCGGGCCCCGCGAGGTATACGCAGTATTTT
>TRBV7-6|TRBJ2-2|NA|NA
CASSLTGHPNTGELFF
TGTGCCAGCAGCTTAACTGGACACCCGAACACCGGGGAGCTGTTTTTT
>TRBV29-1|TRBJ2-7|NA|NA
CSVEGVYEQYF
TGCAGCGTTGAGGGGGTTTACGAGCAGTACTTC
>TRBV4-1|TRBJ1-6|NA|NA
CASSQGDLFVYNSPLHF
TGCGCCAGCAGCCAAGGGGACCTCTTCGTCTATAATTCACCCCTCCACTTT
>TRBV5-1|TRBJ1-2|NA|NA
CASSLEGMGFYGYTF
TGCGCCAGCAGCTTGGAAGGAATGGGATTCTATGGCTACACCTTC
>TRBV27|TRBJ2-3|NA|TRBD2
CASSKSGRDTDTQYF
TGTGCCAGCAGTAAAAGCGGGAGAGACACAGATACGCAGTATTTT
>TRBV7-8|TRBJ2-5|NA|NA
CASSLDIYARGEETQYF
TGTGCCAGCAGCTTAGATATTTACGCCAGGGGGGAAGAGACCCAGTACTTC
>TRBV10-2|TRBJ2-1|NA|NA
CASSEWSGTSHNEQFF
TGCGCCAGCAGTGAGTGGAGCGGAACCTCCCACAATGAGCAGTTCTTC
>TRBV19|TRBJ1-4|NA|NA
CASSIGTTTNEKLFF
TGTGCCAGTAGTATAGGGACTACAACTAATGAAAAACTGTTTTTT
>TRBV15|TRBJ1-5|NA|NA
CATSRGRSNQPQHF
TGTGCCACCAGCAGAGGCAGGAGCAATCAGCCCCAGCATTTT